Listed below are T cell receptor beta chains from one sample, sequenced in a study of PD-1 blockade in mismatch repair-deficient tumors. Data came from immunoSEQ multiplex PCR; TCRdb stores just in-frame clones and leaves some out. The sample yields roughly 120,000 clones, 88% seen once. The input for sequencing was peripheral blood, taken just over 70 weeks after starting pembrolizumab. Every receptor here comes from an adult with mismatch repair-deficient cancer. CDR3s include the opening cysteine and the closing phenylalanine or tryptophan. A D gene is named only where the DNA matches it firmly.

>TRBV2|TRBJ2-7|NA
TGTGCCAGCAAAGGTGACCCCTACGAGCAGTACTTC
CASKGDPYEQYF
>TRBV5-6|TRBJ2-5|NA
TGTGCCAGCAGCTTGGAGTTCGGTAGCGGTAACCAAGAGACCCAGTACTTC
CASSLEFGSGNQETQYF
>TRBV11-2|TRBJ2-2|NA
TGTGCCAGCAGCCCTCGACTCCGGGACACCAACACCGGGGAGCTGTTTTTT
CASSPRLRDTNTGELFF
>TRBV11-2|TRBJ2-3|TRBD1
TGTGCCAGCAGCCCAACCCCGGGACAGGGCTATACAGATACGCAGTATTTT
CASSPTPGQGYTDTQYF
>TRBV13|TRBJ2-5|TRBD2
TGTGTCAGCAGCCCTCGAGGGGAGGGACAAGAGACCCAGTACTTC
CVSSPRGEGQETQYF
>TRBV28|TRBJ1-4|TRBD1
TGTGCCAGCACTGACTCAGGGACAGGGGGAGAAAAACTGTTTTTT
CASTDSGTGGEKLFF
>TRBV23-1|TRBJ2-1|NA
TGCGCCAGCAGTCATAGCGGAAAGGGCTACAATGAGCAGTTCTTC
CASSHSGKGYNEQFF
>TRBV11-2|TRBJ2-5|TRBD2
TGTGCCAGCAGCCCATTTGGCGGGAGGCTGGTGGGGGAGACCCAGTACTTC
CASSPFGGRLVGETQYF
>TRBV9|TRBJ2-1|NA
TGTGCCAGCAGCGTAGGACTGAGGAGGGTGGCTAGCTCCTACAATGAGCAGTTCTTC
CASSVGLRRVASSYNEQFF
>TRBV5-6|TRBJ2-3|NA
TGTGCCAGCAGCTTGCCAGGGGACGGAGAAGATACGCAGTATTTT
CASSLPGDGEDTQYF
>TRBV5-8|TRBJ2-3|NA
TGTGCCAGCAGTATTGGTATCGGGAAAACAGATACGCAGTATTTT
CASSIGIGKTDTQYF
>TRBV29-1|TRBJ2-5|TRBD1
TGCAGCGATAACAGGGGTGGGACCCAGTACTTC
CSDNRGGTQYF
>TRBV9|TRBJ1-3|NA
TGTGCCAGCAGCGTGGGGCAAACTGGAAACACCATATATTTT
CASSVGQTGNTIYF
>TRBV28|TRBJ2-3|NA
TGTGCCAGCCGGGGCTCTAGCACAGATACGCAGTATTTT
CASRGSSTDTQYF
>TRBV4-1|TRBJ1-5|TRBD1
TGCGCCAGCAGCCTAAGAGACGACAGGGTGGGTCAGCCCCAGCATTTT
CASSLRDDRVGQPQHF
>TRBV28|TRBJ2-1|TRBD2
TGTGCCAGCAGTTCGGGACTAGCGGGAGGGCCTGATGAGCAGTTCTTC
CASSSGLAGGPDEQFF
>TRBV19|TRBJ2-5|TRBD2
TGTGCCAGTAGTAGAATAGCGGGAGTATCGGGGGAGACCCAGTACTTC
CASSRIAGVSGETQYF
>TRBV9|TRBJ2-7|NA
TGTGCCAGCAGTTTATCGTGGGCAGGGAGCTCCTACGAGCAGTACTTC
CASSLSWAGSSYEQYF